Following are 22 T cell receptor beta chains from one sample sequenced in a study of cytomegalovirus exposure and HLA in healthy donors. Vbeta (60) and Jbeta (13) primers were used in the PCR. Only in-frame clones appear in the TCRdb table, and some are missing; sequencing was by immunoSEQ multiplex PCR. The sample lists 95,000 to 150,000 clones, roughly 82% occurring once. The sequenced sample consisted of PBMCs. Receptors were obtained from a middle-aged woman in good health and CMV-seropositive.

This clone turned up a few times. The CDR3 protein is CASSEGGLRAYEQYF. DNA for the CDR3: TGTGCCAGCAGTGAGGGTGGCCTTCGGGCCTACGAGCAGTACTTC. This chain uses TRBV6-1 with TRBJ2-7; no reliable D call. CDR3 size: 15 residues. The V gene lost 3 bases and the J gene lost 2 bases, with 14 bases spanning the gap. CDR1 is MNHNS and CDR2 is SASEGT in the germline V gene.

This sequence joins TRBV7-8 and TRBJ2-7; 8 bases match TRBD1. The V gene end was trimmed by 3 bases and the J gene end by 2 bases; junction bases not matched to a gene: 12. The germline V gene has CDR1 SGHVS and CDR2 FQNEAQ. The CDR3 contains 17 residues. CDR3 in DNA: TGTGCCAGCAGCTTTACACTTCGACAGGGGACCCCCTACGAGCAGTACTTC. It translates to CASSFTLRQGTPYEQYF.

The gene calls are TRBV30 and TRBJ2-1; 9 bases map to TRBD2. V shed 3 bases and J 0 bases; nucleotides not matched to a gene: 9. Germline CDR1 GTSNPN, CDR2 SVGIG (reference sequence). The CDR3 contains 17 residues. The CDR3 nucleotides read TGTGCCTGGAGCGGAGGTAGCGGGAGTAGCTCCTACAATGAGCAGTTCTTC. It yields the protein CAWSGGSGSSSYNEQFF.

The rearrangement links TRBV6-1 to TRBJ2-3; 10 bases align to TRBD1. The CDR3 sequence is 18 residues long. J was trimmed by 4 bases and V by 4 bases; bases with no gene match: 14. The V gene's germline CDR1 is MNHNS and CDR2 SASEGT. The CDR3 DNA reads as TGTGCCAGCAGTGGCTCCGGGACAGGGGTCTTTGTCGCAGATACGCAGTATTTT. Its protein is CASSGSGTGVFVADTQYF.

V and J are TRBV6-5 and TRBJ1-6, with TRBD1 matching over 9 bases. This CDR3 contains 15 residues. Germline CDR1 and CDR2: MNHEY and SVGAGI. With V trimmed by 6 bases and J by 3 bases, 3 bases remained unmatched. The CDR3 sequence is CASREDRGYNSPLHF. Written as DNA, the CDR3 is TGTGCCAGCAGAGAGGACAGGGGCTATAATTCACCCCTCCACTTT.

The chain employs TRBV18 and TRBJ2-7; the match to TRBD1 covers 9 bases. Per the germline V gene, CDR1 is KGHSH and CDR2 is LQKENI. The CDR3 extends over 14 amino acids. V was clipped by 7 bases and J by 0 bases; unmatched bases: 4. CDR3 loop: CASWPGQGSYEQYF. As DNA, the CDR3 is TGTGCCAGCTGGCCGGGACAGGGCTCCTACGAGCAGTACTTC.

This clone was counted only a few times. The chain combines TRBV21-1 with TRBJ2-7; no check of the table's D call, TRBD1, against the DNA was made. TRBV21-1 is a documented pseudogene. The CDR3 spans 13 residues. The CDR3 reads CARGERRIVEQYF. Written as DNA, the CDR3 is TGTGCCAGAGGGGAACGCCGAATAGTCGAGCAGTACTTC.

The rearrangement links TRBV21-1 to TRBJ1-2; the D call of TRBD1 is as the table states it, not checked on the DNA. TRBV21-1 is shown as a pseudogene. This CDR3 has 17 residues. This CDR3 reads CASAQTGVLSLNYGYTF. In DNA form, the CDR3 reads TGTGCCAGCGCACAGACAGGGGTACTAAGCCTTAACTATGGCTACACCTTC.

The rearrangement links TRBV4-3 to TRBJ1-2; D is perhaps TRBD1 (5 bases). The CDR3 is made up of 15 amino acids. Germline V lookup: CDR1 LGHNA, CDR2 YSLEER. The V and J ends lost 2 bases and 7 bases respectively, with 17 bases between them. CDR3 residues: CASSQTPYAGGGYTF. CDR3 sequence (DNA): TGCGCCAGCAGCCAAACCCCGTACGCGGGGGGTGGCTACACCTTC.

The chain carries TRBV4-1 and TRBJ2-7; 7 bases are shared with TRBD2. V lost 1 base, J lost 4 bases, and 10 bases stayed unmatched. The germline CDR1 and CDR2 sequences are MGHRA and YSYEKL. The CDR3 is made up of 16 amino acids. The CDR3 spells CASSQASGSTSYEQYF. Here the CDR3 DNA reads TGCGCCAGCAGCCAAGCTAGCGGAAGCACCTCATACGAGCAGTACTTC.

The V and J genes are TRBV11-3 and TRBJ2-3; TRBD2 matches at 7 bases. The germline V gene encodes CDR1 SGHNT and CDR2 YENEEA. CDR3 length equals 15 residues. V was clipped by 5 bases and J by 3 bases; unmatched bases: 8. CDR3 DNA: TGTGCCAGCAGCCTCGGGACTACTAATACAGATACGCAGTATTTT. Its protein product is CASSLGTTNTDTQYF.

V is TRBV5-1 and J is TRBJ1-6, with 7 bases that match TRBD1. Germline-derived CDR1 and CDR2 are SGHRS and YFSETQ. This CDR3 region has 15 residues. Trimming took 2 bases from V and 6 from J; bases not matched to a gene: 5. CDR3 in amino acids: CASSLEGQANSPLHF. The CDR3 DNA sequence: TGCGCCAGCAGCTTAGAAGGACAGGCTAATTCACCCCTCCACTTT.

The chain joins TRBV6-6 to TRBJ2-7, with TRBD2 matching over 11 bases. CDR3 length: 15 residues. J was trimmed by 4 bases and V by 5 bases; bases with no gene match: 7. Per the germline V gene, CDR1 is MNHNY and CDR2 is SVGAGI (reference sequence). The chain's CDR3 is CASSTTSGRWYEQYF. In DNA, the CDR3 is TGTGCCAGCAGTACAACTAGCGGGAGATGGTACGAGCAGTACTTC.

DNA of the CDR3: TGTGCCAGCAGCCTTAGGCCACAGGGCGATAGCAATCAGCCCCAGCATTTT. Amino acid sequence: CASSLRPQGDSNQPQHF. The gene calls are TRBV2 and TRBJ1-5; tentatively, D is TRBD1 (6 bases). The germline gives CDR1 SNHLY, CDR2 FYNNEI. The CDR3 runs 17 residues. Deletions cut 6 bases from V and 0 bases from J, with 18 bases between.

The chain carries TRBV9 and TRBJ2-2; 7 bases agree with TRBD2. The CDR3 is 13 residues long. Germline CDR1 is SGDLS and CDR2 is YYNGEE. The trim removed 3 bases at V and 6 bases at J, leaving 2 bases unmatched. CDR3 sequence (DNA): TGTGCCAGCAGCGGCAGCGGGGCCGGGGAGCTGTTTTTT. Translated, it gives CASSGSGAGELFF.

The chain combines TRBV11-2 with TRBJ2-3; tentative D call: TRBD1 (6 bases). The CDR3 has 14 amino acids. Germline CDR1 is SGHAT and CDR2 is FQNNGV. V dropped 4 bases and J dropped 0 bases, with 8 bases sitting between them. The chain's CDR3 is CASSSGQSTDTQYF. DNA of the CDR3: TGTGCCAGCAGCTCAGGACAGAGCACAGATACGCAGTATTTT.

The chain combines TRBV19 with TRBJ2-5; 9 bases are shared with TRBD1. Germline V gene lookup returns CDR1 LNHDA and CDR2 SQIVND (reference sequence). V dropped 7 bases and J dropped 5; count of bases not matched to a gene: 11. This CDR3 comprises 15 residues. This CDR3 reads CASTTGTGIGETQYF. The CDR3 DNA reads TGTGCCAGTACCACCGGGACAGGGATTGGGGAGACCCAGTACTTC.

The chain has TRBV4-1 and TRBJ2-7; no clear D. Trimming stripped 8 bases from V and 1 base from J, with 6 bases between. Germline V gives CDR1 MGHRA, CDR2 YSYEKL. The CDR3 is 11 amino acids. Here the CDR3 DNA reads TGCGCCAGCGGCGGATCCTACGAGCAGTACTTC. Its protein is CASGGSYEQYF.

This chain joins TRBV5-1 and TRBJ2-1, with D possibly matching TRBD1 (7 bases). Germline V gene data show CDR1 as SGHRS and CDR2 as YFSETQ. V lost 3 bases and J 3 bases, leaving 13 bases between the germline ends. The CDR3 contains 15 residues. The CDR3 region has the DNA TGCGCCAGCAGCTCCCGACAGGGAGGCTACAATGAGCAGTTCTTC. This translates into CASSSRQGGYNEQFF.

This chain uses TRBV27 with TRBJ2-7; possibly TRBD1 for D (6 bases). The CDR3 consists of 14 residues. CDR1 and CDR2 (germline): MNHEY, SMNVEV (reference sequence). Trimming took off 2 bases at V and 2 bases at J, with 10 bases between the two ends. CDR3 residues: CASSLGGIPYEQYF. The CDR3 nucleotides read TGTGCCAGCAGTTTAGGGGGCATCCCCTACGAGCAGTACTTC.

As for this clone: Other DNA sequences in the same sample also yield this CDR3. The genes are TRBV6-5 and TRBJ1-1; tentative D call: TRBD1 (5 bases). This CDR3 has 14 residues. Trimming removed 2 bases at V and 11 bases at J, with 18 bases between. CDR1 MNHEY and CDR2 SVGAGI come from the germline V gene. DNA of the CDR3: TGTGCCAGCAGTTACGACAGAACCAGCATCGAGGCTTTCTTT. It yields the protein CASSYDRTSIEAFF.

V and J are TRBV6-5 and TRBJ2-7, with a possible D match to TRBD2 (6 bases). CDR3 length: 15 residues. Trimming pared 6 bases from V and 0 bases from J, leaving 15 bases between. CDR1 MNHEY and CDR2 SVGAGI come from the germline V gene. The DNA of the CDR3 is TGTGCCAGCAGCACCCCCCGGGGGAGCTCCTACGAGCAGTACTTC. Translated, it gives CASSTPRGSSYEQYF.